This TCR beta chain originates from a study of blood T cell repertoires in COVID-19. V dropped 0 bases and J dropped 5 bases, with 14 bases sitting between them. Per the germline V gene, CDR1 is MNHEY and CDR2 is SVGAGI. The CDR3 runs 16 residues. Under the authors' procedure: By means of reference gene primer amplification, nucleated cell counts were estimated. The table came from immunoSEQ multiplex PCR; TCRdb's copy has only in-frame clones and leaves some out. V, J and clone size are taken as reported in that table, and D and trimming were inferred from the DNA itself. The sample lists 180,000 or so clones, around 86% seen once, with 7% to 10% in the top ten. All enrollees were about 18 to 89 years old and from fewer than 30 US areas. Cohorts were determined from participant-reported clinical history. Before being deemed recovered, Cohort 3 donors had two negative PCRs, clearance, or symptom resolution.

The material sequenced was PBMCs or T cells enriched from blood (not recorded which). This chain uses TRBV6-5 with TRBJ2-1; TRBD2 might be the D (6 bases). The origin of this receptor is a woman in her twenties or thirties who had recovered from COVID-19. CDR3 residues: CASSYSRLVSNNEQFF. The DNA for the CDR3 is TGTGCCAGCAGTTACTCGAGACTAGTAAGCAACAATGAGCAGTTCTTC.